This passage covers 32 T cell receptor beta chains from one sample sequenced in a study of blood T cell repertoires in COVID-19. Produced via immunoSEQ multiplex PCR; TCRdb's table is partial and in-frame only. This table has about 81,000 clones, 75% to 90% appearing once. Sequenced input: PBMCs or T cells enriched from blood (not recorded which). These receptors were collected from a woman aged 50 to 65 with acute COVID-19.

The chain recombines TRBV25-1 with TRBJ2-1; 7 nucleotides agree with TRBD1. The trim removed 4 bases at V and 7 bases at J, leaving 10 bases unmatched. In germline, CDR1 is MGHDK, CDR2 SYGVNS. This CDR3 has 15 residues. The CDR3 coding sequence is TGTGCCAGCAGTGGGTTTTTCGACAGGGAGAATGAGCAGTTCTTC. Translating it yields CASSGFFDRENEQFF.

This sequence joins TRBV29-1 and TRBJ1-2, with TRBD1 matching over 9 bases. The CDR3 runs to 15 residues. Germline trimming cut 7 bases from V and 3 bases from J; bases unmatched to any gene: 12. Looked up from germline, CDR1 is SQVTM and CDR2 is ANQGSEA. CDR3 in DNA: TGCAGCGCCGCGGGACAGGGAGGGGGGTACTATGGCTACACCTTC. Amino acids: CSAAGQGGGYYGYTF.

The rearrangement uses TRBV3-1 (or the pseudogene TRBV3-2) and TRBJ1-2, with D unclear. V was trimmed by 4 bases and J by 4 bases, leaving 10 bases between them. The CDR3 consists of 13 residues. Germline V gene lookup returns CDR1 LGHDT and CDR2 YNNKEL (reference sequence). CDR3 coding DNA: TGTGCCAGCAGCCCCGGGATTCTCTATGGCTACACCTTC. Its protein is CASSPGILYGYTF.

This clone was seen only once. The genes are TRBV7-2 and TRBJ1-2; no reliable D call. This CDR3 spans 14 amino acids. Germline loops: CDR1 SGHTA, CDR2 FQGNSA. V gave up 4 bases and J gave up 8 bases, with 17 bases separating them. The DNA of the CDR3 is TGTGCCAGCAGCTCTTTGACGGCGCCGGGGGGCTACACCTTC. Its translation: CASSSLTAPGGYTF.

The J gene is TRBJ2-3, the V gene TRBV4-2; maybe TRBD2 (6 bases). Trimming pared 0 bases from V and 4 bases from J, leaving 17 bases between. This CDR3 has 17 amino acids. The germline V gene has CDR1 LGHNA and CDR2 YNFKEQ. This chain's CDR3 is CASSQEVGLRASDTQYF. Here the CDR3 DNA reads TGTGCCAGCAGCCAAGAAGTCGGACTAAGGGCATCAGATACGCAGTATTTT.

The chain couples TRBV7-2 to TRBJ2-2, with TRBD2 as a possible D gene (6 bases). In germline, CDR1 is SGHTA, CDR2 FQGNSA. The V end was cut by 8 bases, the J end by 4 bases, with 14 bases between. The CDR3 sequence is 14 residues long. Here the CDR3 DNA reads TGTGCCAGCTTCCAACTAGCTTCCACCGGGGAGCTGTTTTTT. This gives the protein CASFQLASTGELFF. The entire variable domain, with the rest obtained from reference TRBV7-2 and TRBJ2-2, is as follows: GAGVSQSPSNKVTEKGKDVELRCDPISGHTALYWYRQSLGQGLEFLIYFQGNSAPDKSGLPSDRFSAERTGGSVSTLTIQRTQQEDSAVYLCASFQLASTGELFFGEGSRLTVL.

This clone was counted a few times. The V and J genes are TRBV19 and TRBJ1-2; 9 bases align to TRBD1. There are 16 residues in the CDR3. J lost 8 bases, V lost 5 bases, and 15 bases had no gene match. Germline V gives CDR1 LNHDA, CDR2 SQIVND (reference sequence). CDR3 nucleotides: TGTGCCAGTAGTCGTTACCCCCTCGGGACAGGGCCAGGCTACACCTTC. Translating it yields CASSRYPLGTGPGYTF.

This chain joins TRBV12-3 or TRBV12-4 and TRBJ2-1, with D possibly matching TRBD2 (5 bases). With 6 bases removed from V and 4 bases from J, the gap between germline ends came to 7 bases. The CDR3 contains 12 residues. The CDR3 reads CASSRTYNEQFF. Written as DNA, the CDR3 is TGTGCCAGCAGCCGGACTTACAATGAGCAGTTCTTC.

The J gene is TRBJ1-4, the V gene TRBV2; D remains unclear. Germline V gene sequence: CDR1 SNHLY, CDR2 FYNNEI. V lost 7 bases and J lost 3, with 9 bases in between. There are 13 residues in the CDR3. This chain's CDR3 is CASKGGANEKLFF. The CDR3 nucleotides are TGTGCCAGCAAAGGAGGTGCTAATGAAAAACTGTTTTTT.

This clone was detected only once. The J gene is TRBJ2-5, the V gene TRBV28; possible D gene TRBD2, 6 bases. The CDR3 is 14 residues long. Trimming shortened V by 2 bases and J by 5 bases, and 12 bases separated the two germline ends. Germline V gene lookup returns CDR1 MDHEN and CDR2 SYDVKM. For the CDR3, the DNA is TGTGCCAGCAGTTTAGGGGGGAATCTGGAGACCCAGTACTTC. This translates into CASSLGGNLETQYF. The whole variable domain, filled in from reference TRBV28 and TRBJ2-5, reads DVKVTQSSRYLVKRTGEKVFLECVQDMDHENMFWYRQDPGLGLRLIYFSYDVKMKEKGDIPEGYSVSREKKERFSLILESASTNQTSMYLCASSLGGNLETQYFGPGTRLLVL.

The CDR3 DNA is TGCGCCAGCAGCTTTAATCAGGGAGGGTGGTTCTTC. Its protein is CASSFNQGGWFF. The rearrangement uses TRBV5-1 and TRBJ2-1, with 7 bases identical to TRBD2. Germline assignment: CDR1 SGHRS and CDR2 YFSETQ. The CDR3 runs to 12 residues. With V trimmed by 2 bases and J by 15 bases, 8 bases remained unmatched. The full variable domain, in which reference TRBV5-1 and TRBJ2-1 provide the parts outside the CDR3, is KAGVTQTPRYLIKTRGQQVTLSCSPISGHRSVSWYQQTPGQGLQFLFEYFSETQRNKGNFPGRFSGRQFSNSRSEMNVSTLELGDSALYLCASSFNQGGWFFGPGTRLTVL.

There are a few counts of this clone. V gene TRBV6-5 combines with J gene TRBJ1-1, with D tentatively TRBD1 (5 bases). V lost 0 bases, J lost 6 bases, and 17 bases lay in between. The CDR3 extends over 16 amino acids. Germline lookup yields CDR1 MNHEY and CDR2 SVGAGI. CDR3 amino acids: CASSYSTSFGGAEAFF. The CDR3, as DNA: TGTGCCAGCAGTTACTCGACGTCTTTTGGGGGGGCTGAAGCTTTCTTT.

This clone was observed once. The V and J genes are TRBV11-3 and TRBJ2-3, with 8 bases identical to TRBD1. J was trimmed by 0 bases and V by 3 bases; bases with no gene match: 5. This CDR3 is 16 amino acids long. Germline loops: CDR1 SGHNT, CDR2 YENEEA. The CDR3, as DNA: TGTGCCAGCAGCTTCTTCAGACAGGGGAGCACAGATACGCAGTATTTT. The encoded protein is CASSFFRQGSTDTQYF.

V usage is TRBV29-1 and J usage is TRBJ1-1; 8 nucleotides match TRBD1. The CDR3 is made up of 15 amino acids. The ends lost 7 bases at V and 0 bases at J; junction bases unmatched: 10. Germline V gene sequence: CDR1 SQVTM, CDR2 ANQGSEA. CDR3 coding DNA: TGCAGCGGCTTCCGGACAGGGATAATGAACACTGAAGCTTTCTTT. Residues: CSGFRTGIMNTEAFF.

The chain employs TRBV10-3 and TRBJ1-2; D perhaps matches TRBD1 (5 bases). The CDR3 loop spans 11 amino acids. Germline V gene sequence: CDR1 ENHRY, CDR2 SYGVKD. Trimming removed 7 bases at V and 7 bases at J, with 10 bases between. Here the CDR3 DNA reads TGTGCCATCAACCAGGGCGCTGGCTACACCTTC. It codes for CAINQGAGYTF.

J is TRBJ2-3 and V is TRBV10-3; 8 bases match TRBD2. Germline V lookup: CDR1 ENHRY, CDR2 SYGVKD. With 7 bases clipped from V and 4 bases from J, the junction kept 7 bases outside the gene matches. CDR3 length equals 14 residues. CDR3 sequence: CAITGSGSSDTQYF. CDR3 nucleotides: TGTGCCATCACCGGCAGCGGGAGTTCAGATACGCAGTATTTT.

The CDR3 bases are TGTGCCAGCTCACCAGGAGTAGCTGTCTCCTACGAGCAGTACTTC. Translating gives CASSPGVAVSYEQYF. This chain connects TRBV18 to TRBJ2-7; the D is unclear. CDR1 KGHSH and CDR2 LQKENI come from the germline V gene. Trimming left V 2 bases short and J 0 bases short, with 11 bases between. CDR3 length equals 15 residues.

The V gene is TRBV9, the J gene TRBJ1-2; 10 bases map to TRBD1. With V trimmed by 3 bases and J by 1 base, 6 bases remained unmatched. This CDR3 has 16 amino acids. CDR1 is SGDLS, CDR2 YYNGEE, per germline. The CDR3, as DNA: TGTGCCAGCAGCGGCGGGACAGGGGTGAATAACTATGGCTACACCTTC. Protein product: CASSGGTGVNNYGYTF.

This clone was counted once. The chain uses TRBV5-1 and TRBJ2-5; 7 bases line up with TRBD1. The CDR3 totals 15 residues. Trimming took 5 bases from V and 4 from J; bases not matched to a gene: 11. CDR1 is SGHRS and CDR2 is YFSETQ in the germline V gene. The CDR3 DNA follows: TGCGCCAGCAGGCTTAATTCGGGACAGACAGAGACCCAGTACTTC. This codes for CASRLNSGQTETQYF.

This clone has just one count. The chain links TRBV5-1 to TRBJ2-2; D unclear. The V gene lost 1 base and the J gene lost 0 bases, with 10 bases spanning the gap. The CDR3 runs 16 residues. CDR1 and CDR2 (germline): SGHRS, YFSETQ. CDR3 loop: CASSLQGTANTGELFF. CDR3 bases: TGCGCCAGCAGCTTGCAAGGCACAGCGAACACCGGGGAGCTGTTTTTT. Combining the CDR3 with reference TRBV5-1 and TRBJ2-2 gives the whole variable domain KAGVTQTPRYLIKTRGQQVTLSCSPISGHRSVSWYQQTPGQGLQFLFEYFSETQRNKGNFPGRFSGRQFSNSRSEMNVSTLELGDSALYLCASSLQGTANTGELFFGEGSRLTVL.

The J gene is TRBJ2-2, the V gene TRBV6-6, with TRBD2 identical over 9 bases. The CDR3 loop spans 18 amino acids. Trimming took 5 bases from V and 4 from J; bases not matched to a gene: 14. Germline CDR1 MNHNY, CDR2 SVGAGI (reference sequence). The CDR3 is CASSPTRVAGAFTGELFF. In DNA form, the CDR3 reads TGTGCCAGCAGTCCCACCCGTGTAGCGGGAGCCTTCACCGGGGAGCTGTTTTTT.

V and J are TRBV29-1 and TRBJ2-7; the match to TRBD1 covers 8 bases. V was clipped by 4 bases and J by 1 base; unmatched bases: 9. This CDR3 has 15 amino acids. From germline, CDR1 is SQVTM and CDR2 ANQGSEA. The DNA for the CDR3 is TGCAGCGTTGGAACTCCCGGGACAGGTTCCTACGAGCAGTACTTC. Protein product: CSVGTPGTGSYEQYF.

This CDR3 reads CASSPGLAQRADEQFF. CDR3 nucleotide sequence: TGTGCCAGCTCACCTGGACTAGCGCAGCGTGCGGATGAGCAGTTCTTC. The V gene is TRBV18, the J gene TRBJ2-1, with 9 bases that match TRBD2. V lost 3 bases to trimming and J lost 8 bases; unmatched junction nucleotides: 11. Germline V lookup: CDR1 KGHSH, CDR2 LQKENI. The CDR3 spans 16 residues.

V gene TRBV11-1 combines with J gene TRBJ2-1, with D tentatively TRBD1 (5 bases). The germline V and J ends were trimmed by 3 bases and 0 bases, with 12 bases remaining between them. This CDR3 has 16 amino acids. Germline CDR1 and CDR2: SGHAT and FQDESV (reference sequence). CDR3 sequence: CASSFSAGNSYNEQFF. The CDR3, as DNA: TGTGCCAGCAGCTTCTCTGCAGGGAACTCCTACAATGAGCAGTTCTTC.

The chain combines TRBV5-4 with TRBJ2-6, with D tentatively TRBD1 (5 bases). The CDR3 extends over 16 amino acids. With 4 bases removed from V and 2 bases from J, the gap between germline ends came to 13 bases. The V gene's germline CDR1 is SGHNT and CDR2 YYREEE (reference sequence). The DNA of the CDR3 is TGTGCCAGCAGCCCAAGAGAACAGGCTGGGGCCAACGTCCTGACTTTC. Its translation is CASSPREQAGANVLTF.

This rearrangement joins TRBV10-1 to TRBJ1-2; possible D gene TRBD1, 5 bases. Germline CDR1 is WNHNN and CDR2 is SYGVQD (reference sequence). This CDR3 comprises 12 residues. V was shortened by 4 bases and J by 5 bases, with 8 bases between the two germline ends. In DNA form, the CDR3 reads TGCGCCAGCAGTGGAGACAGTTATGGCTACACCTTC. Translation: CASSGDSYGYTF.

The gene calls are TRBV21-1 and TRBJ2-4; the tabulated D call, TRBD1, remains unverified against the DNA. TRBV21-1 is recorded as a pseudogene. The CDR3 consists of 15 residues. The CDR3 loop reads CASSKADSRLNIQYF. CDR3 nucleotides: TGTGCCAGCAGCAAAGCGGACAGCCGCCTGAACATTCAGTACTTC.

V is TRBV30 and J is TRBJ1-5; 8 nucleotides align to TRBD1. Germline V gene lookup returns CDR1 GTSNPN and CDR2 SVGIG (reference sequence). This CDR3 spans 15 amino acids. Germline trimming cut 4 bases from V and 4 bases from J; bases unmatched to any gene: 9. CDR3 protein: CAWTIQGAANQPQHF. As DNA, the CDR3 is TGTGCCTGGACCATTCAGGGGGCAGCTAATCAGCCCCAGCATTTT.

The gene calls are TRBV30 and TRBJ1-6, with 8 bases fitting TRBD1. The CDR3 contains 15 residues. The junction had 7 bases not matched to a gene; V was cut back by 0 bases and J by 9 bases. Germline CDR1 GTSNPN, CDR2 SVGIG (reference sequence). The CDR3 loop reads CAWSVGDRRISPLHF. DNA of the CDR3: TGTGCCTGGAGTGTAGGGGACAGGCGAATTTCACCCCTCCACTTT.

The chain recombines TRBV3-1 (or the pseudogene TRBV3-2) with TRBJ1-2, with a weak D call TRBD1 (6 bases). In germline, CDR1 is LGHDT, CDR2 YNNKEL (reference sequence). The CDR3 runs 14 residues. Trimming took 4 bases from V and 4 from J, leaving 13 bases between them. CDR3 coding DNA: TGTGCCAGCAGCCGGACAGTAGGGCCCTATGGCTACACCTTC. Its translation: CASSRTVGPYGYTF.

V and J are TRBV18 and TRBJ2-7, with TRBD2 as a possible D gene (5 bases). The germline V gene has CDR1 KGHSH and CDR2 LQKENI. V dropped 6 bases and J dropped 3 bases, with 15 bases sitting between them. The CDR3 covers 14 residues. CDR3 bases: TGTGCCAGCTCCCGGATTGAGGGCAACTACGAGCAGTACTTC. Translation gives CASSRIEGNYEQYF.

V and J are TRBV6-4 and TRBJ1-1; a possible D gene is TRBD1 (5 bases). In germline, CDR1 is MRHNA, CDR2 SNTAGT. The CDR3 is 13 amino acids. V was cut by 6 bases and J by 4 bases, with 12 bases left in between. The CDR3 protein is CASRAGISTEAFF. CDR3 coding DNA: TGTGCCAGCAGGGCAGGGATTTCCACTGAAGCTTTCTTT.